This TCR beta chain was sequenced in a study of PD-L1 blockade in urothelial cancer. Study-wide background: About nine tenths of the roughly 30 patients were men whose urothelial cancer was bladder-origin. T cells numbered a median of approximately 150,000 in the blood samples. Regarding the study as a whole: The study found that durable-benefit patients expanded tumor-associated blood clones more at 3 weeks.

TCR analog templates of synthetic origin were spiked into each PCR. The method was immunoSEQ multiplex PCR; TCRdb's version includes in-frame clones alone and lacks a portion of them. The table shows just under 65,000 clones, with 75% to 85% occurring only once. Noted time point: pretreatment peripheral blood. Losses at the gene ends were 4 bases for V and 6 bases for J; bases not matched to a gene: 7. The CDR3 is 14 residues long. Germline CDR1 is SGHKS and CDR2 is YYEKEE (reference sequence). As to this clone: Antigen specificity is unknown.

Sequencing was performed on PBMCs, taken around atezolizumab (anti-PD-L1) treatment. The TCR originated in a man between 70 and 80 years old with urothelial cancer. The chain employs TRBV5-5 and TRBJ1-5; 7 bases map to TRBD1. CDR3 DNA: TGTGCCAGCAGCCTCCAGGGGGTGGGTCAGCCCCAGCATTTT. It yields the protein CASSLQGVGQPQHF.